Listed here is a single T cell receptor beta chain. Looked up from germline, CDR1 is SGHTA and CDR2 is FQGNSA. V lost 4 bases, J lost 2 bases, and 9 bases lay in between. CDR3 size: 14 residues. Original data processing: From reference gene primer amplification, estimates of nucleated cell counts were derived. Measured with immunoSEQ multiplex PCR; TCRdb has only the in-frame clones, and not every one. V and J calls and clone size follow that table, whereas D and trimming were derived from the DNA. The sample records about 81,000 clones, 85% to 90% being singletons. The entry originates in a study of blood T cell repertoires in COVID-19.

Input material: peripheral blood. The chain recombines TRBV7-2 with TRBJ2-1; TRBD2 is a possible D gene (6 bases). The TCR sequence derives from a woman aged 80 or over with active COVID-19. The CDR3 sequence: CASSSGLAYNEQFF. The CDR3 DNA reads TGTGCCAGCAGCTCGGGACTTGCCTACAATGAGCAGTTCTTC.